The clone carrying this T cell receptor (beta chain) was recorded once. CDR3 length: 12 amino acids. Germline loops: CDR1 SEHNR, CDR2 FQNEAQ (reference sequence). V dropped 7 bases and J dropped 5 bases, with 8 bases sitting between them. Method: immunoSEQ multiplex PCR; TCRdb's copy keeps in-frame clones and lacks some. The table has approximately 80,000 clones, approximately 80% seen once. This entry comes from a study of PD-1 blockade in mismatch repair-deficient tumors. The sample consisted of peripheral blood, taken 44 weeks after starting pembrolizumab. This clonotype was obtained from an adult with mismatch repair-deficient cancer. This chain joins TRBV7-9 and TRBJ2-2; D call uncertain. The CDR3 is CASTPETGELFF. The CDR3 nucleotides are TGTGCCAGCACCCCGGAGACCGGGGAGCTGTTTTTT.